These 19 T cell receptor beta chains share one sample of origin, sequenced in a study of blood T cells in healthy people across ages. For the second PCR, which ran for about 7 to 11 cycles, a sample-barcoded 5' primer and a J-beta primer mix were used. TCRdb called the 5' RACE reads again in MiXCR, with one record for every CDR3 protein. This table holds around 1,900,000 distinct CDR3 sequences, about two fifths found once. The sequenced sample was blood. The receptors were gathered from a human donor in good health.

This clonotype was detected once. V usage is TRBV5-1 and J usage is TRBJ1-4; D may be TRBD1 (5 bases). The germline CDR1 and CDR2 sequences are SGHRS and YFSETQ. Trimming removed 0 bases from V and 7 bases from J, with 10 bases in between. CDR3 length: 14 residues. The CDR3 sequence is CASSLAREGEKLFF. The DNA of the CDR3 is TGCGCCAGCAGCTTGGCCAGGGAGGGTGAAAAACTGTTTTTT.

V gene TRBV28 combines with J gene TRBJ1-2; D is undetermined. The CDR3 sequence is 14 residues long. Germline lookup yields CDR1 MDHEN and CDR2 SYDVKM. V lost 3 bases to trimming and J lost 2 bases, with 10 bases between them. The DNA of the CDR3 is TGTGCCAGCAGTTTTGGGAGGGAAAACTATGGCTACACCTTC. Translating it yields CASSFGRENYGYTF.

This clonotype was counted between two and nine times. J is TRBJ2-5 and V is TRBV7-9, with no clear D. CDR1 is SEHNR, CDR2 FQNEAQ, per germline (reference sequence). Trimming left V 5 bases short and J 11 bases short, with 21 bases between. The CDR3 length is 14 residues. CDR3 in amino acids: CASSPGRAYEEQYF. CDR3 coding DNA: TGTGCCAGCAGCCCAGGACGGGCCTACGAGGAGCAGTACTTC.

This clonotype has more than one count but fewer than ten. The chain links TRBV3-1 to TRBJ1-1; no clear D gene. This CDR3 contains 13 residues. The germline CDR1 and CDR2 sequences are LGHDT and YNNKEL (reference sequence). Trimming cost V 2 bases and J 1 base, with 5 bases left between them. For the CDR3, the DNA is TGTGCCAGCAGCCAAATGGAGAACACTGAAGCTTTCTTT. Translated, it gives CASSQMENTEAFF.

This clonotype was detected a few times. The rearrangement uses TRBV29-1 and TRBJ1-5; D uncertain. Germline V gene sequence: CDR1 SQVTM, CDR2 ANQGSEA. Trimming shortened V by 7 bases and J by 11 bases, and 15 bases separated the two germline ends. This CDR3 comprises 11 residues. The DNA of the CDR3 is TGCAGCGGGGGAGAGGGTAGAGCCCAGCATTTT. Its translation: CSGGEGRAQHF.

This clonotype was seen only once. The CDR3 sequence: CASSRDVSSGNTIYF. CDR3 nucleotide sequence: TGTGCCAGCAGTCGGGACGTCAGCTCTGGAAACACCATATATTTT. This chain connects TRBV6-5 to TRBJ1-3, with D possibly matching TRBD1 (5 bases). V gave up 5 bases and J gave up 0 bases, with 11 bases separating them. The CDR3 covers 15 residues. Looked up from germline, CDR1 is MNHEY and CDR2 is SVGAGI.

The genes are TRBV4-3 and TRBJ1-2; perhaps TRBD1 as D (6 bases). The CDR3 has 17 amino acids. The germline gives CDR1 LGHNA, CDR2 YSLEER. V was clipped by 0 bases and J by 7 bases, with 21 bases between them. The CDR3 DNA reads as TGCGCCAGCAGCCAAGATGTTTTCCAGGGGCAACGTAGTGGCTACACCTTC. It translates to CASSQDVFQGQRSGYTF.

This clonotype was seen more than once but under ten times. The chain uses TRBV7-9 and TRBJ2-3; D perhaps matches TRBD1 (5 bases). The CDR3 has 16 amino acids. V was trimmed by 0 bases and J by 7 bases, leaving 17 bases between them. Germline CDR1 SEHNR, CDR2 FQNEAQ (reference sequence). The CDR3 spells CASSLAAGKRVNTQYF. The CDR3 DNA reads as TGTGCCAGCAGCTTAGCGGCAGGGAAGAGAGTGAATACGCAGTATTTT.

This sequence joins TRBV25-1 and TRBJ2-5, with a weak D call TRBD1 (7 bases). The J call may be incorrect, as the DNA end agrees better with TRBJ2-7. CDR1 and CDR2 (germline): MGHDK, SYGVNS. The CDR3 loop spans 13 amino acids. The CDR3 DNA reads TGTGCCACGGGAGAGGGGGCTGGGTACGAGCAGTACTTC. It codes for CATGEGAGYEQYF.

The table lists this clonotype with a few counts. This chain uses TRBV4-3 with TRBJ2-4; 8 nucleotides agree with TRBD2. V trimming: 5 bases; J trimming: 13 bases; junction bases outside the gene matches: 10. The CDR3 consists of 13 residues. Germline values: CDR1 LGHNA, CDR2 YSLEER. CDR3 coding DNA: TGCGCCAGCAGCTACGGGGGGGATAAGAAGCAGTACTTC. It encodes CASSYGGDKKQYF.

J is TRBJ2-1 and V is TRBV20-1; 14 nucleotides agree with TRBD2. Germline-derived CDR1 and CDR2 are DFQATT and SNEGSKA (reference sequence). After removal of 2 bases from V and 4 bases from J, the junction contained 10 bases not matched to a gene. This CDR3 has 18 residues. The CDR3 nucleotides are TGCAGTGCTAGATCGCCTGGGACTAGCGGGGGCACATACAATGAGCAGTTCTTC. Translation: CSARSPGTSGGTYNEQFF.

This clonotype has a single count. The chain carries TRBV7-2 and TRBJ1-2; D remains unclear. Germline CDR1 SGHTA, CDR2 FQGNSA. V lost 2 bases and J lost 5, with 15 bases in between. The CDR3 extends over 15 amino acids. In DNA form, the CDR3 reads TGTGCCAGCAGCTTACGGCAGAGCGTAGGGTATGGCTACACCTTC. Translated, it gives CASSLRQSVGYGYTF.

The V and J genes are TRBV28 and TRBJ1-2; the match to TRBD1 covers 7 bases. CDR3 size: 12 residues. Germline trimming cut 9 bases from V and 6 bases from J; bases unmatched to any gene: 7. Germline V gene sequence: CDR1 MDHEN, CDR2 SYDVKM. This chain's CDR3 is CASTGQWDGYTF. The CDR3 region has the DNA TGTGCCAGTACGGGACAGTGGGATGGCTACACCTTC.

This clonotype was counted at least ten times. The chain recombines TRBV4-2 with TRBJ2-1; 10 bases align to TRBD2. The V segment lost 4 bases and the J segment 6 bases; nucleotides outside the gene matches: 9. The germline gives CDR1 LGHNA, CDR2 YNFKEQ. The CDR3 consists of 16 residues. CDR3 residues: CASSPEGLAGANEQFF. CDR3 bases: TGTGCCAGCAGCCCGGAAGGGCTAGCGGGGGCCAATGAGCAGTTCTTC.

Ten or more counts support this clonotype. The chain is built from TRBV21-1 and TRBJ2-7; no DNA check was done on the table's D call, TRBD2. TRBV21-1 is recorded as a pseudogene. The CDR3 has 15 amino acids. The CDR3 loop reads CASSRLAGGPLEQYF. In DNA, the CDR3 is TGTGCCAGCAGCAGACTAGCGGGGGGCCCACTCGAGCAGTACTTC.

The rearrangement joins TRBV7-3 to TRBJ2-1; 11 bases line up with TRBD2. Germline V gene sequence: CDR1 SGHTA, CDR2 FQGTGA. The CDR3 contains 16 residues. The trim removed 5 bases at V and 12 bases at J, leaving 15 bases unmatched. CDR3 loop: CASSLNPASGGSRQFF. In DNA form, the CDR3 reads TGTGCCAGCAGCCTCAATCCGGCTAGCGGGGGGAGTAGGCAGTTCTTC.

This clonotype was counted between two and nine times. The chain combines TRBV7-2 with TRBJ2-5; D is perhaps TRBD1 (5 bases). The CDR3 length is 12 residues. The V end was cut by 8 bases, the J end by 1 base, with 8 bases between. In germline, CDR1 is SGHTA, CDR2 FQGNSA. The CDR3 DNA follows: TGTGCCAGCCTGGGGCGCCAAGAGACCCAGTACTTC. Its translation is CASLGRQETQYF.

A note on this clonotype: An end of the junction does not agree with germline; a read error may underlie this. The rearrangement joins TRBV12-3 or TRBV12-4 to TRBJ2-4; maybe TRBD1 (5 bases). This CDR3 comprises 13 residues. The CDR3 DNA sequence: TGTGCCGGCAGTTCGTGGACAAGGAACATTCAGTACTTC. This gives the protein CAGSSWTRNIQYF.

The CDR3 is CASSLLGQGNPPLHF. CDR3 nucleotides: TGTGCCAGCAGCCTCCTCGGACAGGGTAACCCACCCCTCCACTTT. The V and J genes are TRBV7-3 and TRBJ1-6; 8 bases are shared with TRBD1. The V and J ends lost 5 bases and 11 bases, in that order; junction bases with no gene match: 11. Germline V CDR1 and CDR2: SGHTA, FQGTGA. CDR3 length: 15 residues.